This T cell receptor (beta chain) was retrieved from a study of blood T cell repertoires in COVID-19. Study members were between 18 and 89 years old and lived in 24 US regions. The protocol was immunoSEQ multiplex PCR, while the TCRdb copy is restricted to in-frame clones and leaves out a portion. In the table there are fewer than 250,000 clones, about four fifths of which are singletons. This clonotype was sampled from a man aged 60-69 years who had recovered from COVID-19. Sequencing was carried out using PBMCs or T cells enriched from blood (not recorded which).

The CDR3 is CASSPGTGGVTIYF. DNA for the CDR3: TGTGCCAGCAGCCCCGGGACAGGGGGTGTCACCATATATTTT. The chain carries TRBV6-5 and TRBJ1-3; 11 nucleotides line up with TRBD1. CDR1 MNHEY and CDR2 SVGAGI come from the germline V gene. J was trimmed by 9 bases and V by 6 bases; bases with no gene match: 7. The CDR3 is 14 amino acids.